This is a list of T cell receptor beta chains from one sample in a study of T-cell memory formation after mild COVID-19. TCRdb re-analysed the 5' RACE reads in MiXCR, keeping a single row per CDR3 protein. The data contain under 200,000 distinct CDR3 sequences, around a tenth of them seen just once; the ten biggest clones take up approximately 3.4%. The sequenced material came from PBMCs or a T cell subset sorted from them (not recorded which). The receptors originated from a man aged 18 to 35 who had mild COVID-19 (a few samples of this study predate the infection). Cell type and time point are not known. The CDR3 runs from the conserved cysteine through the conserved F or W. Each record gives: D gene, V gene, J gene, clone size, CDR3 protein, CDR3 DNA. D genes are given only for firm matches. Only some rows state a clone size, as once, few, many or a class for expanded clones.

d_gene: NA; v_gene: TRBV4-3; j_gene: TRBJ2-3; abundance: many; CDR3aa: CASSERGDTQYF; CDR3nt: TGCGCCAGCAGCGAAAGGGGAGATACGCAGTATTTT
d_gene: NA; v_gene: TRBV20-1; j_gene: TRBJ1-1; abundance: NA; CDR3aa: CSAVLGASEAFF; CDR3nt: TGCAGTGCCGTTCTAGGGGCCTCTGAAGCTTTCTTT
d_gene: TRBD1; v_gene: TRBV5-6; j_gene: TRBJ2-2; abundance: few; CDR3aa: CASSLAQGGANTGELFF; CDR3nt: TGTGCCAGCAGCTTGGCCCAAGGGGGCGCGAACACCGGGGAGCTGTTTTTT
d_gene: NA; v_gene: TRBV7-3; j_gene: TRBJ1-2; abundance: few; CDR3aa: CASSLRSGREGYTF; CDR3nt: TGTGCCAGCAGCTTAAGGTCTGGCAGGGAAGGCTACACCTTC
d_gene: NA; v_gene: TRBV7-2; j_gene: TRBJ1-2; abundance: NA; CDR3aa: CASSMGRPVGGYTF; CDR3nt: TGTGCCAGCAGCATGGGCCGACCTGTCGGTGGCTACACCTTC
d_gene: NA; v_gene: TRBV11-2; j_gene: TRBJ1-1; abundance: few; CDR3aa: CASSAGQSNTEAFF; CDR3nt: TGTGCCAGCAGCGCCGGACAGTCGAACACTGAAGCTTTCTTT
d_gene: TRBD1; v_gene: TRBV7-2; j_gene: TRBJ2-7; abundance: few; CDR3aa: CASSAGDRGSYEQYF; CDR3nt: TGTGCCAGCAGCGCCGGGGACAGGGGCTCCTACGAGCAGTACTTC
d_gene: TRBD1; v_gene: TRBV12-3/TRBV12-4; j_gene: TRBJ1-6; abundance: few; CDR3aa: CASRSGGWSYNSPLHF; CDR3nt: TGTGCCAGCAGGTCAGGGGGCTGGTCCTATAATTCACCCCTCCACTTT
d_gene: NA; v_gene: TRBV4-2; j_gene: TRBJ2-5; abundance: few; CDR3aa: CASSQGPSTGETQYF; CDR3nt: TGTGCCAGCAGCCAAGGCCCTAGTACAGGGGAGACCCAGTACTTC
d_gene: NA; v_gene: TRBV7-2; j_gene: TRBJ1-6; abundance: NA; CDR3aa: CASSLASGRTTNSPLHF; CDR3nt: TGTGCCAGCAGCTTAGCGTCCGGGAGAACAACTAATTCACCCCTCCACTTT
d_gene: NA; v_gene: TRBV20-1; j_gene: TRBJ1-1; abundance: NA; CDR3aa: CSAGGREAFF; CDR3nt: TGCAGTGCTGGGGGCAGGGAAGCTTTCTTT
d_gene: NA; v_gene: TRBV5-1; j_gene: TRBJ2-5; abundance: few; CDR3aa: CASSRDGETQYF; CDR3nt: TGCGCCAGCTCCAGGGATGGGGAGACCCAGTACTTC
d_gene: NA; v_gene: TRBV6-5; j_gene: TRBJ2-5; abundance: few; CDR3aa: CASSSTLHPQETQYF; CDR3nt: TGTGCCAGCAGTTCCACCCTGCACCCACAAGAGACCCAGTACTTC
d_gene: NA; v_gene: TRBV5-1; j_gene: TRBJ2-4; abundance: few; CDR3aa: CASSQDGTLLAKNIQYF; CDR3nt: TGCGCCAGCAGTCAGGACGGAACACTTCTAGCCAAAAACATTCAGTACTTC
d_gene: TRBD1; v_gene: TRBV7-2; j_gene: TRBJ1-1; abundance: NA; CDR3aa: CASSLRGRGEAFF; CDR3nt: TGTGCCAGCAGCCTTAGGGGGCGCGGGGAAGCTTTCTTT
d_gene: NA; v_gene: TRBV28; j_gene: TRBJ1-2; abundance: NA; CDR3aa: CASSPAIYGYTF; CDR3nt: TGTGCCAGCAGTCCCGCCATATATGGCTACACCTTC
d_gene: TRBD2; v_gene: TRBV4-3; j_gene: TRBJ2-1; abundance: many; CDR3aa: CASSHTPGLAINEQFF; CDR3nt: TGCGCCAGCAGCCACACCCCGGGACTAGCGATAAATGAGCAGTTCTTC
d_gene: NA; v_gene: TRBV11-1; j_gene: TRBJ1-6; abundance: NA; CDR3aa: CASSLSATGNSPLHF; CDR3nt: TGTGCCAGCAGCTTAAGTGCGACGGGGAATTCACCCCTCCACTTT
d_gene: NA; v_gene: TRBV14; j_gene: TRBJ2-5; abundance: NA; CDR3aa: CASSPPYQETQYF; CDR3nt: TGTGCCAGCAGCCCACCGTACCAAGAGACCCAGTACTTC
d_gene: NA; v_gene: TRBV5-1; j_gene: TRBJ2-2; abundance: few; CDR3aa: CASSRSGATGELFF; CDR3nt: TGCGCCAGCAGCCGGTCGGGGGCCACCGGGGAGCTGTTTTTT
d_gene: TRBD2; v_gene: TRBV4-1; j_gene: TRBJ2-1; abundance: many; CDR3aa: CASRGLASGEQFF; CDR3nt: TGCGCCAGCAGGGGACTAGCATCAGGGGAGCAGTTCTTC
d_gene: TRBD2; v_gene: TRBV4-2; j_gene: TRBJ2-5; abundance: NA; CDR3aa: CASSQEGHGGASTWETQYF; CDR3nt: TGTGCCAGCAGCCAAGAAGGGCACGGGGGGGCCTCAACATGGGAGACCCAGTACTTC
d_gene: NA; v_gene: TRBV7-8; j_gene: TRBJ2-3; abundance: NA; CDR3aa: CASSLGLGSTDTQYF; CDR3nt: TGTGCCAGCAGCTTAGGGCTGGGCAGTACAGATACGCAGTATTTT
d_gene: NA; v_gene: TRBV3-1; j_gene: TRBJ1-2; abundance: few; CDR3aa: CASSQDSSGAYGYTF; CDR3nt: TGTGCCAGCAGCCAAGATTCGTCAGGGGCCTATGGCTACACCTTC
d_gene: NA; v_gene: TRBV7-2; j_gene: TRBJ1-1; abundance: NA; CDR3aa: CASSRRPGTEAFF; CDR3nt: TGTGCCAGCAGTCGTAGACCGGGAACTGAAGCTTTCTTT
d_gene: NA; v_gene: TRBV20-1; j_gene: TRBJ2-1; abundance: few; CDR3aa: CSAGGTRGNNEQFF; CDR3nt: TGCAGTGCTGGTGGAACCAGAGGTAACAATGAGCAGTTCTTC
d_gene: NA; v_gene: TRBV12-3/TRBV12-4; j_gene: TRBJ1-3; abundance: NA; CDR3aa: CASSINRRLGNTIYF; CDR3nt: TGTGCCAGCAGTATAAATAGGAGACTTGGAAACACCATATATTTT
d_gene: NA; v_gene: TRBV28; j_gene: TRBJ2-1; abundance: NA; CDR3aa: CASRNGYNEQFF; CDR3nt: TGTGCCAGCAGGAACGGCTACAATGAGCAGTTCTTC
d_gene: NA; v_gene: TRBV2; j_gene: TRBJ2-3; abundance: many; CDR3aa: CASNSHEGDTQYF; CDR3nt: TGTGCCAGCAACTCCCACGAGGGAGATACGCAGTATTTT
d_gene: NA; v_gene: TRBV7-3; j_gene: TRBJ2-5; abundance: many; CDR3aa: CASSLIGLDGETQYF; CDR3nt: TGTGCCAGCAGCTTAATAGGGCTGGATGGAGAGACCCAGTACTTC
d_gene: NA; v_gene: TRBV5-1; j_gene: TRBJ2-1; abundance: many; CDR3aa: CASSPQGLSSYNEQFF; CDR3nt: TGCGCCAGCAGCCCCCAGGGGCTAAGCTCCTACAATGAGCAGTTCTTC
d_gene: NA; v_gene: TRBV7-2; j_gene: TRBJ2-5; abundance: many; CDR3aa: CASTGGGGGTQYF; CDR3nt: TGTGCCAGCACCGGGGGCGGGGGCGGGACCCAGTACTTC
d_gene: TRBD1; v_gene: TRBV5-1; j_gene: TRBJ1-2; abundance: many; CDR3aa: CASSADRYYGYTF; CDR3nt: TGCGCCAGCAGCGCGGACAGGTATTATGGCTACACCTTC
d_gene: NA; v_gene: TRBV11-2; j_gene: TRBJ2-5; abundance: few; CDR3aa: CASSLGRAETQYF; CDR3nt: TGTGCCAGCAGCTTAGGCAGGGCAGAGACCCAGTACTTC
d_gene: NA; v_gene: TRBV7-9; j_gene: TRBJ1-5; abundance: NA; CDR3aa: CASSQEGNQPQHF; CDR3nt: TGTGCCAGCAGTCAGGAGGGGAATCAGCCCCAGCATTTT
d_gene: TRBD1; v_gene: TRBV5-1; j_gene: TRBJ2-5; abundance: once; CDR3aa: CASSLQGNLQETQYF; CDR3nt: TGCGCCAGCAGCTTACAGGGGAACTTACAAGAGACCCAGTACTTC
d_gene: TRBD1; v_gene: TRBV19; j_gene: TRBJ1-1; abundance: NA; CDR3aa: CASSGQANTEAFF; CDR3nt: TGTGCCAGTTCGGGACAGGCGAACACTGAAGCTTTCTTT
d_gene: NA; v_gene: TRBV24-1; j_gene: TRBJ2-3; abundance: many; CDR3aa: CATSDPGTDTQYF; CDR3nt: TGTGCCACCAGTGACCCAGGGACAGATACGCAGTATTTT
d_gene: TRBD2; v_gene: TRBV4-2; j_gene: TRBJ2-3; abundance: many; CDR3aa: CASSQDLRLAGGTTDTQYF; CDR3nt: TGTGCCAGCAGCCAAGATCTCAGACTAGCGGGGGGGACGACAGATACGCAGTATTTT
d_gene: TRBD1; v_gene: TRBV5-6; j_gene: TRBJ1-1; abundance: NA; CDR3aa: CASNRGGPIPEAFF; CDR3nt: TGTGCCAGCAACCGAGGGGGCCCTATCCCCGAAGCTTTCTTT
d_gene: NA; v_gene: TRBV24-1; j_gene: TRBJ1-1; abundance: few; CDR3aa: CATSDSGNTEAFF; CDR3nt: TGTGCCACCAGTGATTCAGGGAACACTGAAGCTTTCTTT
d_gene: NA; v_gene: TRBV7-2; j_gene: TRBJ2-5; abundance: NA; CDR3aa: CASSPTSLETQYF; CDR3nt: TGTGCCAGCAGCCCTACTAGCCTGGAGACCCAGTACTTC